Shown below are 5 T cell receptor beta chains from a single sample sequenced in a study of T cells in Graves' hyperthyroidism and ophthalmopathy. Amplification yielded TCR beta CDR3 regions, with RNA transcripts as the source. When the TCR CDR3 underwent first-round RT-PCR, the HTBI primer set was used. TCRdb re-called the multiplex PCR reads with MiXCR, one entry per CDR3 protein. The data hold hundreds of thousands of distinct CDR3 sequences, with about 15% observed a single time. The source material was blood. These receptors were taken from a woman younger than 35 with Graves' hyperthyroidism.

The CDR3 sequence is CASSGRTGGVGYTF. The CDR3 region has the DNA TGTGCCAGCAGTGGACGGACAGGGGGGGTCGGCTACACCTTC. V gene TRBV25-1 combines with J gene TRBJ1-2; 10 bases are shared with TRBD1. Germline assignment: CDR1 MGHDK and CDR2 SYGVNS. The CDR3 is 14 amino acids. V was pared by 4 bases and J by 8 bases, with 7 bases of the junction left unmatched.

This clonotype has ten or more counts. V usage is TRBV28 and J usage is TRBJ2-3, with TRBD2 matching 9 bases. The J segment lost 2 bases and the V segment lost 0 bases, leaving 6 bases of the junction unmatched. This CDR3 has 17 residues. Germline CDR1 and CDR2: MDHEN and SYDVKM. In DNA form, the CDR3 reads TGTGCCAGCAGTTTATGGGACCTAGCGGGATTCACAGATACGCAGTATTTT. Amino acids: CASSLWDLAGFTDTQYF.

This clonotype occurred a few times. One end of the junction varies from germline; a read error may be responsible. The CDR3 DNA reads TGTGCCCGGAGCTTATGGGGGGAGGAGACCCAGTACTTC. Translating it yields CARSLWGEETQYF. The rearrangement links TRBV30 to TRBJ2-5, with D maybe TRBD2 (6 bases). CDR3 size: 13 residues. Germline V gene lookup returns CDR1 GTSNPN and CDR2 SVGIG (reference sequence).

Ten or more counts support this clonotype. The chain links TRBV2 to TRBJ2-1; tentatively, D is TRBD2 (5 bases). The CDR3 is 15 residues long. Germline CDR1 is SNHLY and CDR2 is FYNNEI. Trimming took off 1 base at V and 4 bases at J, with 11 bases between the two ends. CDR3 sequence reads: CASSEVLPGYNEQFF. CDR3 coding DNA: TGTGCCAGCAGTGAAGTACTTCCGGGATACAATGAGCAGTTCTTC.

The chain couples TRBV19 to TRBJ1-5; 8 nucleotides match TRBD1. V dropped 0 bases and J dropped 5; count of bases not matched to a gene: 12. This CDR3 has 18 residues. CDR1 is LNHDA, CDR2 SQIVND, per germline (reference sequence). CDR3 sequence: CASSIDPVWTGYDQPQHF. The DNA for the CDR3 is TGTGCCAGTAGTATAGATCCGGTGTGGACAGGGTATGATCAGCCCCAGCATTTT.